A selection of T cell receptor beta chains follows, all from one sample in a study of T cells in Graves' hyperthyroidism and ophthalmopathy. TCRdb re-called the multiplex PCR reads with MiXCR, one entry per CDR3 protein. The sample lists about 700,000 distinct CDR3 sequences, about 45% occurring once. Sequencing input: peripheral blood or thyroid tissue (not recorded which). The receptors originated from an adult man with Graves' disease, either hyperthyroidism or ophthalmopathy (not recorded which). Each CDR3 is given with its conserved first and last residue. The order of the fields is V gene, J gene, CDR3 protein.

TRBV7-3	TRBJ1-6	CASSWGPRALSNSPLHF
TRBV29-1	TRBJ2-7	CSVAVGQTYEQYF
TRBV2	TRBJ2-7	CASSEGGREEQYF
TRBV25-1	TRBJ1-1	CASSHQAAHTEAFF
TRBV12-3/TRBV12-4	TRBJ2-5	CASTRPDNKETQYF
TRBV12-3/TRBV12-4	TRBJ1-3	CASTVQGLSGNTIYF
TRBV29-1	TRBJ1-1	CSVITGATEAFF
TRBV7-2	TRBJ1-1	CASTQTVVETEAFF
TRBV10-3	TRBJ1-4	CASGTGGEKLFF
TRBV11-2	TRBJ2-5	CASTRLAGVGETQYF
TRBV9	TRBJ2-2	CASSISGRDNTGELFF
TRBV20-1	TRBJ2-5	CSAWWIETQYF
TRBV19	TRBJ1-5	CASSIVGGKQPQHF
TRBV11-2	TRBJ1-2	CASSSVRASTNYGYTF